This T cell receptor beta chain was observed in a study of CD8+CD57+ T cells in acquired aplastic anemia. CDR3 length: 16 amino acids. CDR1 and CDR2 (germline): MRHNA, SNTAGT. The V segment lost 2 bases and the J segment 0 bases; nucleotides outside the gene matches: 3. TCR beta VDJ and CDR3 were profiled, and genomic DNA was the template. TCRdb ran MiXCR on the reads and lists one entry per CDR3 protein. The sample lists tens of thousands of distinct CDR3 sequences; about half were seen once. Sequenced: sorted CD4+, CD8+, or CD8+CD57+ T cells (not recorded which) from PBMCs. The TCR originated in a human donor in good health, serving as a control. The genes are TRBV6-4 and TRBJ2-2; the match to TRBD1 covers 7 bases. CDR3: CASSDGQVTNTGELFF. In nucleotides, the CDR3 is TGTGCCAGCAGTGACGGACAGGTCACGAACACCGGGGAGCTGTTTTTT.